A single sample gave rise to the 14 T cell receptor beta chains below, sequenced in a study of regulatory and conventional T cells in RAG deficiency. Sequenced by immunoSEQ multiplex PCR; TCRdb stores in-frame clones only, minus some. This table has about 34,000 clones, 70% to 80% appearing once. Conventional CD4+ T cells were sorted from blood as CD25-low CD127-high cells. These data were also reused for a study on regulatory T cells. As reported in that work: Amplification used 52 TRBV primers and 13 TRBJ primers.

What was sequenced was CD4+ effector T cells sorted from blood. These receptors originate from a human donor in good health.

The V and J genes are TRBV19 and TRBJ1-2; 7 nucleotides align to TRBD1. The V gene end was trimmed by 7 bases and the J gene end by 1 base; junction bases not matched to a gene: 9. Germline loops: CDR1 LNHDA, CDR2 SQIVND (reference sequence). This CDR3 region has 15 residues. As DNA, the CDR3 is TGTGCCAGTACCGAGGGGGGACAGCGTAACTATGGCTACACCTTC. This codes for CASTEGGQRNYGYTF. Full variable domain (outside the CDR3, taken from reference TRBV19 and TRBJ1-2): DGGITQSPKYLFRKEGQNVTLSCEQNLNHDAMYWYRQDPGQGLRLIYYSQIVNDFQKGDIAEGYSVSREKKESFPLTVTSAQKNPTAFYLCASTEGGQRNYGYTFGSGTRLTVV.

The chain joins TRBV5-1 to TRBJ2-5; 8 bases agree with TRBD1. V gave up 4 bases and J gave up 2 bases; unmatched junction bases: 4. The germline V gene encodes CDR1 SGHRS and CDR2 YFSETQ. The CDR3 sequence is 14 residues long. The CDR3 protein is CASSAGTGQETQYF. CDR3 in DNA: TGCGCCAGCAGCGCCGGGACAGGACAAGAGACCCAGTACTTC.

This clone has a single count. The chain is built from TRBV5-1 and TRBJ2-5, with 11 bases lining up with TRBD2. Trimming cost V 5 bases and J 2 bases; bases outside gene matches: 8. The germline V gene has CDR1 SGHRS and CDR2 YFSETQ. The CDR3 consists of 16 residues. The CDR3 DNA reads TGCGCCAGCAGTCAAGTGGCTAGCGGGGGGCAAGAGACCCAGTACTTC. This encodes CASSQVASGGQETQYF.

The chain uses TRBV4-1 and TRBJ2-5; 8 bases map to TRBD2. The CDR3 spans 16 residues. The J segment lost 5 bases and the V segment lost 0 bases, leaving 8 bases of the junction unmatched. Per germline, CDR1 MGHRA and CDR2 YSYEKL. Here the CDR3 DNA reads TGCGCCAGCAGCCAAGATGGGACTAGAGGAGCGGAGACCCAGTACTTC. Protein product: CASSQDGTRGAETQYF.

This clone came up a few times. The V and J genes are TRBV6-5 and TRBJ2-7, with D possibly TRBD1 on 5 matching bases. This CDR3 contains 14 residues. The V and J ends lost 2 bases and 2 bases respectively, with 10 bases between them. CDR1 is MNHEY and CDR2 is SVGAGI in the germline V gene. The CDR3 coding sequence is TGTGCCAGCAGTTACAATGGGGCGCCCTACGAGCAGTACTTC. Its protein product is CASSYNGAPYEQYF.

The CDR3 is CASSYTSETYEQYF. CDR3 nucleotide sequence: TGTGCCAGCAGCTATACTAGCGAGACCTACGAGCAGTACTTC. This chain links TRBV5-4 with TRBJ2-7, with 7 positions matching TRBD2. Germline V gene sequence: CDR1 SGHNT, CDR2 YYREEE (reference sequence). J was trimmed by 2 bases and V by 3 bases; bases with no gene match: 5. The CDR3 is made up of 14 amino acids.

This clone was picked up a small number of times. V gene TRBV6-5 combines with J gene TRBJ2-7; TRBD1 aligns across 7 bases. Unmatched junction bases numbered 4, after V lost 6 bases and J lost 2 bases. The CDR3 loop spans 13 amino acids. CDR1 and CDR2 (germline): MNHEY, SVGAGI. The CDR3 region has the DNA TGTGCCAGCAGACAGGGGCCTACCTACGAGCAGTACTTC. Its protein is CASRQGPTYEQYF.

The chain combines TRBV5-4 with TRBJ2-3; TRBD2 matches 7 bases. CDR1 and CDR2 from the germline V gene are SGHNT and YYREEE (reference sequence). V shed 0 bases and J 0 bases; nucleotides not matched to a gene: 1. CDR3 length: 15 residues. CDR3 nucleotides: TGTGCCAGCAGCTTGGAAGCGGGAAGCACAGATACGCAGTATTTT. This translates into CASSLEAGSTDTQYF.

V gene TRBV7-3 combines with J gene TRBJ2-5, with a weak D call TRBD2 (5 bases). With 5 bases removed from V and 10 bases from J, the gap between germline ends came to 20 bases. CDR3 length: 14 amino acids. Germline V lookup: CDR1 SGHTA, CDR2 FQGTGA. The CDR3 nucleotides read TGTGCCAGCAGCCTTGGCGGGCCCAAGAGTGGCCAGTACTTC. It specifies CASSLGGPKSGQYF. The whole variable domain, remainder taken from reference TRBV7-3 and TRBJ2-5, is GAGVSQTPSNKVTEKGKYVELRCDPISGHTALYWYRQSLGQGPEFLIYFQGTGAADDSGLPNDRFFAVRPEGSVSTLKIQRTERGDSAVYLCASSLGGPKSGQYFGPGTRLLVL.

This clone was found a few times. The chain employs TRBV25-1 and TRBJ1-1; perhaps TRBD1 as D (5 bases). Germline loops: CDR1 MGHDK, CDR2 SYGVNS. Trimming shortened V by 3 bases and J by 0 bases, and 11 bases separated the two germline ends. The CDR3 length is 15 residues. Written as DNA, the CDR3 is TGTGCCAGCAGTGACTTACAGGCTTTGAACACTGAAGCTTTCTTT. This codes for CASSDLQALNTEAFF.

This chain links TRBV28 with TRBJ2-7; D remains unclear. V was clipped by 6 bases and J by 6 bases, with 12 bases between them. The CDR3 totals 12 residues. Germline CDR1 reads MDHEN; CDR2 reads SYDVKM. The CDR3 sequence is CASRGRMGEQYF. The CDR3 DNA sequence: TGTGCCAGCAGAGGACGGATGGGCGAGCAGTACTTC.

The V call is TRBV18, the J call TRBJ2-2; possible D gene TRBD1, 7 bases. Per the germline V gene, CDR1 is KGHSH and CDR2 is LQKENI. The CDR3 loop spans 16 amino acids. With 3 bases removed from V and 1 base from J, the gap between germline ends came to 12 bases. CDR3 nucleotide sequence: TGTGCCAGCTCACCCCCAGGGGGGTTGAACACCGGGGAGCTGTTTTTT. It is translated as CASSPPGGLNTGELFF.

V is TRBV6-5 and J is TRBJ2-7, with 7 bases matching TRBD2. The germline V gene has CDR1 MNHEY and CDR2 SVGAGI. CDR3 length: 14 amino acids. The V gene end was trimmed by 4 bases and the J gene end by 6 bases; junction bases not matched to a gene: 9. In DNA, the CDR3 is TGTGCCAGCAGTTTTTGGAGCGGGGAGGGCGAGCAGTACTTC. Its protein product is CASSFWSGEGEQYF.

In its sample, this clone was seen a few times. V and J are TRBV6-5 and TRBJ1-5, with TRBD1 matching over 9 bases. The germline CDR1 and CDR2 sequences are MNHEY and SVGAGI. The CDR3 sequence is 13 residues long. Trimming at V came to 7 bases and at J to 11 bases, leaving 9 bases not matched to a gene. CDR3 region: CASTRGQGMAQHF. The DNA for the CDR3 is TGTGCCAGCACCAGGGGACAGGGAATGGCCCAGCATTTT.